Presented here are 14 T cell receptor beta chains from one specimen sequenced in a study of T cells after yellow fever vaccination. TCRdb recomputed calls from the 5' RACE reads with MiXCR, one row per CDR3 protein. The data hold roughly 120,000 distinct CDR3 sequences, with 8.4% observed a single time. The source was CD8+ T cells sorted from PBMCs, collected 45 days after the yellow fever booster vaccination. The source of these receptors is a man aged 25-45 years who received the YFV17D yellow fever vaccine.

This clonotype has ten or more counts. Here the CDR3 reads CASSLGQGNEQFF. The DNA of the CDR3 is TGTGCCAGCAGTTTAGGACAGGGCAATGAGCAGTTCTTC. The J gene is TRBJ2-1, the V gene TRBV28; 8 bases map to TRBD1. Germline trimming cut 2 bases from V and 6 bases from J; bases unmatched to any gene: 0. CDR3 length: 13 residues. CDR1 and CDR2 (germline): MDHEN, SYDVKM.

This clonotype was seen at least ten times. The chain uses TRBV29-1 and TRBJ2-1; TRBD2 matches 11 bases. CDR3 length: 15 residues. Per germline, CDR1 SQVTM and CDR2 ANQGSEA. Germline trimming cut 3 bases from V and 8 bases from J; bases unmatched to any gene: 9. CDR3 nucleotide sequence: TGCAGCGTTGAGACCGGGACTAGCGGACCGCATGAGCAGTTCTTC. The encoded protein is CSVETGTSGPHEQFF.

This clonotype appeared many times. V is TRBV20-1 and J is TRBJ2-5; D is perhaps TRBD2 (6 bases). CDR1 and CDR2 from the germline V gene are DFQATT and SNEGSKA (reference sequence). The CDR3 runs to 14 residues. V was cut by 3 bases and J by 2 bases, with 13 bases left in between. The CDR3: CSASRLVIQETQYF. In nucleotides, the CDR3 is TGCAGTGCTAGCCGACTAGTGATACAAGAGACCCAGTACTTC.

This clonotype occurred once. The chain is built from TRBV11-2 and TRBJ2-2; 8 bases match TRBD2. CDR3 length equals 18 residues. Losses at the gene ends were 5 bases for V and 3 bases for J; bases not matched to a gene: 14. CDR1 is SGHAT and CDR2 is FQNNGV in the germline V gene. CDR3 amino acids: CASSTRGGVSGHTGELFF. The CDR3 coding sequence is TGTGCCAGCAGCACCCGGGGGGGGGTGTCGGGCCACACCGGGGAGCTGTTTTTT.

This clonotype was detected once. A much larger clone differs by one base, so this may be a read error. V usage is TRBV28 and J usage is TRBJ2-1, with 10 nucleotides matching TRBD2. After removal of 2 bases from V and 0 bases from J, the junction contained 4 bases not matched to a gene. Germline CDR1 is MDHEN and CDR2 is SYDVKM. This CDR3 is built from 17 residues. The CDR3 nucleotides read TGTGCCAGCAGTTTAGAATCTAGCGGGAGCTCCTACAATGAGCAGTTCTTC. Translated, it gives CASSLESSGSSYNEQFF.

The chain joins TRBV2 to TRBJ2-1; D remains unclear. The ends were cut back, 4 bases at V and 4 bases at J, with 14 bases in the middle. The CDR3 is 15 residues long. Germline assignment: CDR1 SNHLY and CDR2 FYNNEI. CDR3 loop: CASSGGSFTYNEQFF. The CDR3 DNA sequence: TGTGCCAGCAGTGGTGGCAGCTTCACTTACAATGAGCAGTTCTTC.

This clonotype was picked up a small number of times. CDR3 sequence (DNA): TGTGCCAGCAGCTCGCCTGGGGCGGACAATGAGCAGTTCTTC. Residues: CASSSPGADNEQFF. The chain recombines TRBV7-2 with TRBJ2-1; D possibly corresponds to TRBD1 (5 bases). Trimming pared 4 bases from V and 5 bases from J, leaving 12 bases between. Germline V gene sequence: CDR1 SGHTA, CDR2 FQGNSA. The CDR3 runs to 14 residues.

Many counts were recorded for this clonotype. The chain employs TRBV6-5 and TRBJ2-7; D unclear. The V end lost 0 bases, the J end lost 3 bases, and 9 bases lay between the germline ends. The CDR3 sequence is 14 residues long. Germline CDR1 is MNHEY and CDR2 is SVGAGI. This CDR3 reads CASSYSSVGYEQYF. The CDR3 DNA reads TGTGCCAGCAGTTACTCGAGCGTGGGCTACGAGCAGTACTTC.

This clonotype came up a few times. V gene TRBV5-1 combines with J gene TRBJ2-1; 10 nucleotides match TRBD2. The trim removed 3 bases at V and 6 bases at J, leaving 3 bases unmatched. The germline CDR1 and CDR2 sequences are SGHRS and YFSETQ. The CDR3 has 14 amino acids. This chain's CDR3 is CASSWTSGPNEQFF. The CDR3, as DNA: TGCGCCAGCAGCTGGACTAGCGGCCCCAATGAGCAGTTCTTC.

This clonotype was recorded at least ten times. This chain joins TRBV20-1 and TRBJ2-7; D perhaps matches TRBD1 (6 bases). Trimming stripped 3 bases from V and 1 base from J, with 7 bases between. CDR3 length: 12 amino acids. From germline, CDR1 is DFQATT and CDR2 SNEGSKA (reference sequence). The CDR3 is CSARDSSYEQYF. The CDR3 DNA reads as TGCAGTGCTAGGGACAGTTCCTACGAGCAGTACTTC.

This clonotype was counted only a few times. The gene calls are TRBV7-2 and TRBJ2-7; a possible D gene is TRBD2 (5 bases). The CDR3 loop spans 13 amino acids. Germline loops: CDR1 SGHTA, CDR2 FQGNSA. V lost 0 bases, J lost 10 bases, and 13 bases lay in between. CDR3 sequence: CASSLAGVDDQYF. The DNA of the CDR3 is TGTGCCAGCAGCTTAGCGGGAGTAGATGATCAGTACTTC. The whole variable domain, filled in from reference TRBV7-2 and TRBJ2-7, reads GAGVSQSPSNKVTEKGKDVELRCDPISGHTALYWYRQSLGQGLEFLIYFQGNSAPDKSGLPSDRFSAERTGGSVSTLTIQRTQQEDSAVYLCASSLAGVDDQYFGPGTRLTVT.

This clonotype appeared a few times. This rearrangement joins TRBV15 to TRBJ2-5; a weak D match, TRBD1 (6 bases). The germline V and J ends were trimmed by 3 bases and 1 base, with 6 bases remaining between them. The germline CDR1 and CDR2 sequences are LNHNV and YYDKDF (reference sequence). CDR3 size: 13 residues. Here the CDR3 reads CATSRDSQETQYF. The CDR3 coding sequence is TGTGCCACCAGCAGGGACAGCCAAGAGACCCAGTACTTC.

This clonotype occurred many times. This rearrangement joins TRBV27 to TRBJ2-7, with D unresolved. V was shortened by 10 bases and J by 2 bases, with 9 bases between the two germline ends. Per the germline V gene, CDR1 is MNHEY and CDR2 is SMNVEV (reference sequence). There are 11 residues in the CDR3. This CDR3 reads CATGSTYEQYF. CDR3 coding DNA: TGTGCCACGGGCAGCACCTACGAGCAGTACTTC.

The J gene is TRBJ2-7, the V gene TRBV29-1, with 9 bases lining up with TRBD1. Germline lookup yields CDR1 SQVTM and CDR2 ANQGSEA. The V segment lost 6 bases and the J segment 4 bases; nucleotides outside the gene matches: 16. This CDR3 is built from 16 residues. In DNA form, the CDR3 reads TGCAGCGTGTCCGGGACAGGGTCCCTGGGGGGGTACGAGCAGTACTTC. Translating gives CSVSGTGSLGGYEQYF.